Following are 2 T cell receptor beta chains from one sample sequenced in a study of shared clonotypes between healthy human individuals. As defined, naive CD8 cells were CD45RO-negative and positively selected for CCR7, with terminally differentiated effector memory CD45RA+ cells excluded. The assay was immunoSEQ multiplex PCR, and TCRdb's table has in-frame clones only and misses some. This sample has about 2 million clones, with approximately 94% found just once. The specimen sequenced was naive CD8+ T cells sorted from blood. The receptors come from a young man in good health.

This chain joins TRBV6-5 and TRBJ2-1; D may be TRBD1 (6 bases). Germline CDR1 MNHEY, CDR2 SVGAGI. Trimming removed 1 base at V and 5 bases at J, with 12 bases between. The length of the CDR3 is 15 residues. The CDR3 sequence is CASSYWAGVHNEQFF. CDR3 sequence (DNA): TGTGCCAGCAGTTACTGGGCAGGGGTCCACAATGAGCAGTTCTTC.

The J gene is TRBJ2-3, the V gene TRBV15; possible D gene TRBD2, 6 bases. Germline-derived CDR1 and CDR2 are LNHNV and YYDKDF (reference sequence). V was shortened by 5 bases and J by 6 bases, with 12 bases between the two germline ends. The CDR3 is made up of 13 amino acids. The CDR3 DNA is TGTGCCACCAGCTCGGGTGGGGGGGATACGCAGTATTTT. Translation: CATSSGGGDTQYF. The complete variable domain, with remaining parts taken from reference TRBV15 and TRBJ2-3, reads DAMVIQNPRYQVTQFGKPVTLSCSQTLNHNVMYWYQQKSSQAPKLLFHYYDKDFNNEADTPDNFQSRRPNTSFCFLDIRSPGLGDTAMYLCATSSGGGDTQYFGPGTRLTVL.